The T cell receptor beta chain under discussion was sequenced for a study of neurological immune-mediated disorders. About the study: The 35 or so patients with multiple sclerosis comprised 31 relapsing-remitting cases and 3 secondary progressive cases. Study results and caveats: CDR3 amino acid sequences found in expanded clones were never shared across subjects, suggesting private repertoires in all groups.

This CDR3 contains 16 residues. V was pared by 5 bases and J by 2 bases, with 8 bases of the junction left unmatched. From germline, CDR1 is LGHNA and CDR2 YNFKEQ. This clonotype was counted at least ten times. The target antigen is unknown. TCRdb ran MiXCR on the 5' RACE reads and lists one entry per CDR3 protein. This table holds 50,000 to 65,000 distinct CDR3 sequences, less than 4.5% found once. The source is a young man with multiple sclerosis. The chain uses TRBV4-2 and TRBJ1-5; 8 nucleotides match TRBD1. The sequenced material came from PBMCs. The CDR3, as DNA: TGTGCCAGCAGCGCAGACGACAGGGGAGGCAATCAGCCCCAGCATTTT. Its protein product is CASSADDRGGNQPQHF.